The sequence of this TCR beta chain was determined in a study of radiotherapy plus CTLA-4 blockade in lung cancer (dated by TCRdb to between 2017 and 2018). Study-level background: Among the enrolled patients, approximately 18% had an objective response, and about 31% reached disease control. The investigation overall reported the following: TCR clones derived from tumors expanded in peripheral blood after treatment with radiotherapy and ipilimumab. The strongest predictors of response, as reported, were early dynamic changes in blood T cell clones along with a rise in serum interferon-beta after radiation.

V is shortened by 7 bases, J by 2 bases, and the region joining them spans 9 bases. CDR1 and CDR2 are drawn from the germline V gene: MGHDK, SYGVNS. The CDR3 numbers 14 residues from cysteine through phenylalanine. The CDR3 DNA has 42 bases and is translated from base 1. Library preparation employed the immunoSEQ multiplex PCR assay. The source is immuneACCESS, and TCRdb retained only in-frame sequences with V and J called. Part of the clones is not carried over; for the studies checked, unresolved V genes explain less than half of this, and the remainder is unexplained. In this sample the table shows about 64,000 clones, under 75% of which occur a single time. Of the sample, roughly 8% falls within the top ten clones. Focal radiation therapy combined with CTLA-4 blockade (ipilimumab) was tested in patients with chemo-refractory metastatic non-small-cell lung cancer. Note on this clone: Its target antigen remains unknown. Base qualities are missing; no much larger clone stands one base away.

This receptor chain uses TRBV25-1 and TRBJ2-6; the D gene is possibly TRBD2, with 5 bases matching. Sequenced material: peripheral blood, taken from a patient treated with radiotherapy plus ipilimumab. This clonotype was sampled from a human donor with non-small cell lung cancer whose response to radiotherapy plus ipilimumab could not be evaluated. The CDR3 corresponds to CASTEGPGANVLTF. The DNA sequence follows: TGTGCCAGCACCGAGGGTCCTGGGGCCAACGTCCTGACTTTC.